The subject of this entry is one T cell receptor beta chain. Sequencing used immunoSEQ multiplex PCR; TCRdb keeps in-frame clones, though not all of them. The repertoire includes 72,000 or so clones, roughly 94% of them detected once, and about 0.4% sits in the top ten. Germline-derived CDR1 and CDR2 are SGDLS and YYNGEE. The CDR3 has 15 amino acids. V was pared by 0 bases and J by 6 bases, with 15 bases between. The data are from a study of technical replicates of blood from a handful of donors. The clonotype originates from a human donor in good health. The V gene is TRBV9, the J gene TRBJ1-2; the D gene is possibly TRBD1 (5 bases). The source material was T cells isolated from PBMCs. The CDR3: CASSVALRAGNGYTF. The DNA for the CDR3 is TGTGCCAGCAGCGTAGCTCTCAGGGCAGGGAATGGCTACACCTTC.